The T cell receptor beta chain under discussion was sequenced for a study of T cell responses to AZD1222 COVID-19 vaccine (dated by TCRdb to the early 2020s). Regarding the study in general: TCR sequencing was performed for 230 to 250 trial participants, of whom about 200 were given two doses of AZD1222 and approximately 25 were given two doses of MenACWY control vaccine. Enrollment into the trials was organized by age into subgroups of 18-55, 56-69 and 70-plus years, and those subgroups contained around 150, 28 and 57 TCR-sequenced participants, respectively. Beyond this particular receptor, the publication reports: Vaccine-associated CD4 TCRs spanned the whole spike protein, with dominant responses in regions 160-218 and 743-854. No day 14 peak-response samples were available, so repertoires were characterized only after the peak T cell response. After two AZD1222 doses, both the breadth and the depth of spike-specific TCRs were significantly higher than at day 0 and than in MenACWY recipients. Participants were mostly white British and included more females than males, and it was suggested by the authors that clonal diversity may have been underestimated. Epitopes outside the regions mutated in the B.1.351 and B.1.1.7 variants were reportedly recognized by nearly half of the unique spike-specific TCRs. Conclusions about previously exposed vaccinees were limited because only six AZD1222 recipients were SARS-CoV-2 seropositive at baseline. The 56-69-year group was small, and its depth increase did not reach significance, likely because of low power.

The intended sense of this specimen's time point label: about 28 days (+/-7) after the second vaccine dose. AZD1222 recipients given second doses at about 4 weeks or at about 12 weeks were pooled, since spike-specific TCR depth and breadth were not found to differ between the two schedules. Vaccinee samples came from UK trials COV001 and COV002, including a single-blind randomized controlled phase 2/3 trial of AZD1222 (ChAdOx1 nCoV-19) in healthy adults. Trial participant PBMC samples were collected at day 0 and day 28 after the second dose for TCRbeta chain sequencing. V is reduced by 2 bases and J by 5 bases, leaving a spacing of 15 bases between them. The CDR3 spans 15 residues, from the cysteine through the phenylalanine. CDR3 DNA only is kept here, 45 bases in frame from base 1. The germline V gene encodes CDR1 KGHSH and CDR2 LQKENI. The CDR3 regions of human TCRbeta chains were subjected to immunosequencing. On the study's bioinformatics: TCRs in the repertoires were matched against a reference library of SARS-CoV-2-specific TCRs that had been generated with the MIRA antigen-specificity platform. Breadth was defined as the fraction of unique TCRs that were SARS-CoV-2-associated. Depth was defined as the fraction of total T cells that were SARS-CoV-2-associated. Using the MIRA data, each spike-specific TCR was assigned both to the spike region to which the TCR was reactive and to a CD4 or CD8 class. Log10-transformed breadth and depth values were compared by one-way ANOVA with Sidak's multiple comparisons tests. In TCRdb, the immuneACCESS table is reduced to in-frame sequences with V and J assigned. These tables do not hold every clone; where another copy was compared, an unresolved V gene accounts for under half, and the others remain unexplained. From that table come the V and J calls and clone size; the DNA was used to work out D and trimming. This sample gives roughly 77,000 clones in total; roughly nine tenths of them show up just once. About 3.5% of the sample is taken by the ten largest.

Regarding this clone: Its recognized antigen is unknown. Base quality data are lacking; no much larger clone is found one base away.

Here the chain combines TRBV18 and TRBJ2-5; the D element could tentatively be TRBD1 or TRBD2, as 5 bases agree for each. The sample in question was peripheral blood, obtained 28 days after the second AZD1222 dose. This sequence originates from an adult who received the AZD1222 COVID-19 vaccine. DNA sequence: TGTGCCAGCTCACCAGGGACGTCGGAAGGCGAGACCCAGTACTTC. Its protein reads: CASSPGTSEGETQYF.